These T cell receptor beta chains were read from a single sample in a study of identical twins. TCRdb re-analysed the 5' RACE reads in MiXCR, keeping a single row per CDR3 protein. The sample records hundreds of thousands of distinct CDR3 sequences, less than 8% being singletons. The sample was also reused in another study, on yellow fever vaccine responses in identical twins.

The sample was memory (CD45RO+) T cells sorted from blood. Every receptor here comes from a woman aged 18-29 years in good health. Each CDR3 is given with its conserved first and last residue. The D gene is left open where the match is weak. Some rows mark clone size as missing; the rest say once, few, many or name a class of expanded clone.

TGTGCCAGCTCACCCCAATCTGGAAACACCATATATTTT,CASSPQSGNTIYF,TRBJ1-3,-,few,13,TRBV18
TGCGCCAGCAGCTTTGGTGTGGGGGTAACAGATACGCAGTATTTT,CASSFGVGVTDTQYF,TRBJ2-3,-,-,15,TRBV5-1
TGTGCCAGCAGCCAAGGGAGGACGGATAGCACAGATACGCAGTATTTT,CASSQGRTDSTDTQYF,TRBJ2-3,-,many,16,TRBV4-2
TGTGCAAGCGGGAACACCGGGGAGCTGTTTTTT,CASGNTGELFF,TRBJ2-2,-,-,11,TRBV6-1
TGTGCCAGCAGTTTGGGGAGCAGGGCCTATAGCAATCAGCCCCAGCATTTT,CASSLGSRAYSNQPQHF,TRBJ1-5,-,few,17,TRBV12-3/TRBV12-4
TGTGCCAGCAGCCAAGCGAGCGGCAACACAGATACGCAGTATTTT,CASSQASGNTDTQYF,TRBJ2-3,-,many,15,TRBV4-2
TGTGCCACCAGCACCCAGGGGCCCAACACAGATACGCAGTATTTT,CATSTQGPNTDTQYF,TRBJ2-3,-,many,15,TRBV15
TGTGCCAGCAGTTACCTGTGGAACACTGAAGCTTTCTTT,CASSYLWNTEAFF,TRBJ1-1,-,many,13,TRBV6-6
TGTGCCAGCAGACCCGACGGCAATAATTCACCCCTCCACTTT,CASRPDGNNSPLHF,TRBJ1-6,-,many,14,TRBV12-3/TRBV12-4
TGTGCCAGCAGCCAAGAGTCGGCGGGCTCTATGGGCTACACCTTC,CASSQESAGSMGYTF,TRBJ1-2,-,-,15,TRBV4-2
TGCAGCGTTGAAGGTAGCGGGGTCCCCGGGGCCAACGTCCTGACTTTC,CSVEGSGVPGANVLTF,TRBJ2-6,TRBD2,many,16,TRBV29-1
TGTGCCAGCAGTCCCGGCGGGTACTACGAGCAGTACTTC,CASSPGGYYEQYF,TRBJ2-7,-,-,13,TRBV6-1
TGTGCCAGCAGCCACCTCTCCTACGAGCAGTACTTC,CASSHLSYEQYF,TRBJ2-7,-,few,12,TRBV3-1
TGTGCCAGCACCTGGGGCACCCCCAACACCGGGGAGCTGTTTTTT,CASTWGTPNTGELFF,TRBJ2-2,-,many,15,TRBV28
TGTGCCAGCAGCTTATGGGTTCGGGACAGATCCTACGAGCAGTACTTC,CASSLWVRDRSYEQYF,TRBJ2-7,TRBD1,few,16,TRBV7-8
TGCGCCAGCAGCCCAACGACAGGTCGTACCTACGAGCAGTACTTC,CASSPTTGRTYEQYF,TRBJ2-7,-,-,15,TRBV4-3
TGCGCCAGCAGCTCGGGACTAGCGGGAACAGATACGCAGTATTTT,CASSSGLAGTDTQYF,TRBJ2-3,TRBD2,many,15,TRBV5-1
TGTGCCAGCAGCACGGACAGGGCGCAAGAGACCCAGTACTTC,CASSTDRAQETQYF,TRBJ2-5,TRBD1,few,14,TRBV7-2
TGCAGTGCTGAAGACGGGACTAGCGGATACACAGATACGCAGTATTTT,CSAEDGTSGYTDTQYF,TRBJ2-3,TRBD2,-,16,TRBV20-1
TGTGCCAGCAGTTTAGAATCGGTCTACGAGCAGTACTTC,CASSLESVYEQYF,TRBJ2-7,-,many,13,TRBV12-3/TRBV12-4